The clone carrying this T cell receptor (beta chain) was detected only a few times. A universal primer site and UMIs were added as TCR cDNA was made by 5'RACE template switching. One entry per CDR3 protein, called by TCRdb with MiXCR from the 5' RACE reads. The sample lists about 85,000 distinct CDR3 sequences; approximately 12% were seen once. Trimming removed 4 bases from V and 1 base from J, with 0 bases in between. CDR3 length: 11 amino acids. Germline V gives CDR1 MGHRA, CDR2 YSYEKL. This sample was included in a study of T cells after yellow fever vaccination. Overall study findings and caveats: Few clonotypes appeared in both CD4 and CD8 compartments. Post-booster repertoires again held most primary-vaccination clones (roughly 96% CD4, 88% CD8).

The chain uses TRBV4-1 and TRBJ2-3; D remains unclear. Source: CD8+ T cells not binding an NS4B(214-222) dextramer, sorted from PBMCs, taken about 21 days after the first yellow fever vaccination. The source is a man in his late teens or twenties who received the YFV17D yellow fever vaccine. In DNA form, the CDR3 reads TGCGCCAGCAGCCGCACAGATACGCAGTATTTT. Encoded protein: CASSRTDTQYF.